Listed below are T cell receptor beta chains from one sample, sequenced in a study of shared clonotypes between healthy human individuals. The data were produced by immunoSEQ multiplex PCR, yet TCRdb's version contains in-frame clones alone and is incomplete. The table has more than 1.2 million clones, roughly 98.5% seen once; the top ten hold about 0.4%. Sequencing was carried out using naive CD4+ T cells sorted from blood. Receptors originate from a man aged 25-45 years in good health. Each CDR3 is given with its conserved first and last residue. The D gene is left open where the match is weak. Only part of the rows carry a size: once, few, many, or a class if the clone is expanded.

V	D	size	J	DNA	CDR3
TRBV7-2	-	-	TRBJ2-1	TGTGCCAGCAGCTTAACCGGGATCCTCGAGGAGCAGTTCTTC	CASSLTGILEEQFF
TRBV4-1	TRBD1	-	TRBJ1-5	TGCGCCAGCAGCCACGGACAGGGGGCCTTTCTTAGCAATCAGCCCCAGCATTTT	CASSHGQGAFLSNQPQHF
TRBV5-1	-	-	TRBJ2-2	TGCGCCAGCAGCTTGGGGGTGATTGTCGGGGAGCTGTTTTTT	CASSLGVIVGELFF
TRBV4-2	TRBD1	-	TRBJ1-2	TGTGCCAGCAGCCCAGGCCCTCAGGGACAGTCATATGGCTACACCTTC	CASSPGPQGQSYGYTF
TRBV7-7	TRBD2	-	TRBJ2-1	TGTGCCAGCGACTCCCTAGCGGGAGCCTACAATGAGCAGTTCTTC	CASDSLAGAYNEQFF
TRBV5-4	-	-	TRBJ2-1	TGTGCCAGCAGCTTGGTCGGCTCGGGAGTTGAGCAGTTCTTC	CASSLVGSGVEQFF
TRBV28	-	-	TRBJ2-2	TGTGCCAGCAGTTTCCTTTTGGGGGAGCTGTTTTTT	CASSFLLGELFF
TRBV5-1	-	-	TRBJ2-3	TGCGCCAGTCGGTTGGTGTTTGTATCCGATACGCAGTATTTT	CASRLVFVSDTQYF
TRBV15	-	-	TRBJ2-3	TGTGCCACCAGCGGACCGACAGGGAGGGGGGATACGCAGTATTTT	CATSGPTGRGDTQYF
TRBV11-2	TRBD2	-	TRBJ2-7	TGTGCCAGCAGCGAATCGGGAGGGGAGTTGTCTTGGAGCGTCTACGAGCAGTACTTC	CASSESGGELSWSVYEQYF
TRBV5-4	TRBD1	-	TRBJ2-1	TGTGCCAGCAGCTTGGCAGGGGGCAATGAGCAGTTCTTC	CASSLAGGNEQFF
TRBV2	-	-	TRBJ1-2	TGTGCCAGCAGTACTGAGGTTAACTATGGCTACACCTTC	CASSTEVNYGYTF
TRBV6-5	TRBD1	-	TRBJ1-3	TGTGCCGGGGACAGTTCTTCCTCTGGAAACACCATATATTTT	CAGDSSSSGNTIYF
TRBV9	-	once	TRBJ1-5	TGTGCCAGCAGCGATAGTAGTAGCAATCAGCCCCAGCATTTT	CASSDSSSNQPQHF
TRBV7-6	TRBD1	few	TRBJ1-1	TGTGCCAGCAGCTTAGGTACAGGGGGCGCGACTTTCTTT	CASSLGTGGATFF
TRBV6-6	TRBD1	-	TRBJ2-3	TGTGCCAGCAGGGACAGGGGTTACACAGATACGCAGTATTTT	CASRDRGYTDTQYF
TRBV5-1	TRBD2	-	TRBJ2-3	TGCGCCAGCTCGCTCGGGGGGGACCCCACAGATACGCAGTATTTT	CASSLGGDPTDTQYF
TRBV28	-	-	TRBJ2-7	TGTGCCAGCCCCAGTGACTACGAGCAGTACTTC	CASPSDYEQYF
TRBV7-8	TRBD2	once	TRBJ2-2	TGTGCCAGTTCAAGCGGGACGGGCACCGGGGAGCTGTTTTTT	CASSSGTGTGELFF
TRBV7-2	-	-	TRBJ2-1	TGTGCCAGCAGCTTTAGCGGCCCCTACAATGAGCAGTTCTTC	CASSFSGPYNEQFF
TRBV9	TRBD2	-	TRBJ2-1	TGTGCCAGCAGCGAACGGACTAGCGGGAGGGCCTTTTACAATGAGCAGTTCTTC	CASSERTSGRAFYNEQFF
TRBV18	-	-	TRBJ2-2	TGTGCCAGCTCACCACCGGGTCAGGCCAACACCGGGGAGCTGTTTTTT	CASSPPGQANTGELFF
TRBV9	-	-	TRBJ2-1	TGTGCCAGCAGCGTAGGTTCGGACCTAGGCAATGAGCAGTTCTTC	CASSVGSDLGNEQFF
TRBV11-2	-	-	TRBJ1-1	TGTGCCAGCAGCTTAGGGCCGGCAAGGAACACTGAAGCTTTCTTT	CASSLGPARNTEAFF
TRBV11-3	-	-	TRBJ2-2	TGTGCCAGCAGCTTGAGTCCCGGGGAGCTGTTTTTT	CASSLSPGELFF
TRBV5-1	-	-	TRBJ2-5	TGCGCCAGCAGCTTGGGGCCAGCAGGCCAAGAGACCCAGTACTTC	CASSLGPAGQETQYF
TRBV29-1	-	-	TRBJ2-7	TGCAGCGTTGAAGGGCGGCTGGGGGAGCAGTACTTC	CSVEGRLGEQYF
TRBV6-5	-	-	TRBJ2-7	TGTGCCAGCAGTAAGGGGCTGGCGGCCGAGCAGTACTTC	CASSKGLAAEQYF
TRBV5-1	-	-	TRBJ1-2	TGCGCCAGCAGCTTCACTCTCGGGGAGCTATATGGCTACACCTTC	CASSFTLGELYGYTF
TRBV5-4	TRBD1	-	TRBJ2-1	TGTGCCAGCAGCATAGACAGGGTCTCCTACAATGAGCAGTTCTTC	CASSIDRVSYNEQFF
TRBV4-2	-	-	TRBJ1-2	TGTGCCAGCAGCCAAGAACGGCACGGGGGGAACGGCTACACCTTC	CASSQERHGGNGYTF
TRBV12-5	-	-	TRBJ2-3	TGTGCTAGTGGTTTGGGACAGAGAGGAGATACGCAGTATTTT	CASGLGQRGDTQYF
TRBV6-4	TRBD1	-	TRBJ2-3	TGTGCCAGCAGTGACCACGACAGGGCCCCAGATACGCAGTATTTT	CASSDHDRAPDTQYF
TRBV27	TRBD1	-	TRBJ2-2	TGTGCCAGCAGCCGATACGTAGGACAGGTTAACACCGGGGAGCTGTTTTTT	CASSRYVGQVNTGELFF
TRBV18	-	once	TRBJ2-5	TGTGCCAGCTCACCACTCGGGGGAGAGACCCAGTACTTC	CASSPLGGETQYF
TRBV28	TRBD1	-	TRBJ2-7	TGTGCCAGCAGTTTAGGACAGGCTTGGAATGAGCAGTACTTC	CASSLGQAWNEQYF
TRBV21-1	-	-	TRBJ2-2	TGTGCCAGCACAGGACAGGTTCACACCGGGGAGCTGTTTTTT	CASTGQVHTGELFF
TRBV14	-	-	TRBJ2-1	TGTGCCAGCAGCCAAGCGTCTAGCGTTTACAATGAGCAGTTCTTC	CASSQASSVYNEQFF
TRBV4-1	TRBD1	-	TRBJ1-1	TGCGCCAGCAGCCACCCTGACAGGGAGTATGGTGAAGCTTTCTTT	CASSHPDREYGEAFF
TRBV5-1	-	once	TRBJ2-7	TGCGCCAGCAGCCGTGAGAGGGTCTACGAGCAGTACTTC	CASSRERVYEQYF
TRBV10-1	-	-	TRBJ2-7	TGCGCCAGCAGTAGTACAGGGATCCCCTACGAGCAGTACTTC	CASSSTGIPYEQYF
TRBV7-6	-	-	TRBJ2-7	TGTGCCAGCAGCTTAGTAGGGACTCGGGCTAGCGAGCAGTACTTC	CASSLVGTRASEQYF
TRBV4-3	-	-	TRBJ2-2	TGCGCCAGCAGCCAAGAGATGGGGGCAGACACCGGGGAGCTGTTTTTT	CASSQEMGADTGELFF
TRBV9	-	-	TRBJ2-1	TGTGCCAGCAGCGTAATGGGTCTGAGTGCGTACAATGAGCAGTTCTTC	CASSVMGLSAYNEQFF
TRBV7-2	TRBD1	-	TRBJ2-3	TGTGCCAGCAGCTCCGACAGGGGGAGTACAGATACGCAGTATTTT	CASSSDRGSTDTQYF
TRBV15	-	-	TRBJ2-2	TGTGCCACCAGCAGAGATTTTGGCGGGGAGAGGTCCGGGGAGCTGTTTTTT	CATSRDFGGERSGELFF
TRBV7-2	TRBD2	-	TRBJ2-1	TGTGCCAGCAGCTTACTAGCGGGAGGGAATGAGCAGTTCTTC	CASSLLAGGNEQFF
TRBV18	-	-	TRBJ2-3	TGTGCCAGCTCACCAACCTCCACAGATACGCAGTATTTT	CASSPTSTDTQYF
TRBV7-2	TRBD1	-	TRBJ2-7	TGTGCCAGCAGCTGGGCAGGGGGCGCTGGGTCGCCCTACGAGCAGTACTTC	CASSWAGGAGSPYEQYF
TRBV6-1	-	-	TRBJ1-1	TGTGCCAGCAGGGGAGGTCCAGCGAACACTGAAGCTTTCTTT	CASRGGPANTEAFF
TRBV18	-	-	TRBJ1-2	TGTGCCAGCTCACCACCCGTGGGAGGGGAATCTAACTATGGCTACACCTTC	CASSPPVGGESNYGYTF
TRBV4-3	-	-	TRBJ2-3	TGCGCCAGCAGCCAAAAAGCGTCGGACACAGATACGCAGTATTTT	CASSQKASDTDTQYF